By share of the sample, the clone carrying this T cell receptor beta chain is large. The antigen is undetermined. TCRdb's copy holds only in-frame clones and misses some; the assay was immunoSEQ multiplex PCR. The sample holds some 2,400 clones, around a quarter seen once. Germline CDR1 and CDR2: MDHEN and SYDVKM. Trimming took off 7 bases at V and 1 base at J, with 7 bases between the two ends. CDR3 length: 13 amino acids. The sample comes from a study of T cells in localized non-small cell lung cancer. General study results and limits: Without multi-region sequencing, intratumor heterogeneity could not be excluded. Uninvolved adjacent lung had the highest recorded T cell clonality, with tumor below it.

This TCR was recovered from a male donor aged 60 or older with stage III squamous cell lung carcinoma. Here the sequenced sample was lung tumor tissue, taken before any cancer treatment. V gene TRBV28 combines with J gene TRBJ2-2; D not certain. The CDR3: CASIDKNTGELFF. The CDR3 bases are TGTGCCAGCATTGACAAGAACACCGGGGAGCTGTTTTTT.